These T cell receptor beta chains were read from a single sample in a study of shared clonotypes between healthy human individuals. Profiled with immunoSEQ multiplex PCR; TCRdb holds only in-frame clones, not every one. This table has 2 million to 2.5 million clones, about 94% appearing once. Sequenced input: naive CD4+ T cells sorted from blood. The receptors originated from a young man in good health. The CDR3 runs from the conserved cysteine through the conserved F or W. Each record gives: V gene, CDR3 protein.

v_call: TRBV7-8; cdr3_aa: CASSLGGGEYNEQFF
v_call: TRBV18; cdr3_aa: CASSPPSQGRSPLHF
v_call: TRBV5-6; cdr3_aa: CASSLPGTGTYEQYF
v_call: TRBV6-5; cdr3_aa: CASSPRTGILQPQHF
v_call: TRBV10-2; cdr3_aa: CASSSGGVTDTQYF
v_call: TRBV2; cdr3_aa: CASSLQGGTEAFF
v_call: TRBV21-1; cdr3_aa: CASSPRTEEQFF
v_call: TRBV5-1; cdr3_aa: CASSITGAGNTIYF
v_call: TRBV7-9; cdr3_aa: CASSSPPGNNEQFF
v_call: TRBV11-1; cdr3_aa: CASSLAGFGGYTF
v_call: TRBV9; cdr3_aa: CASSVNPNYGYTF
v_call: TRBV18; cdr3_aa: CASSPLPSVGGTEAFF
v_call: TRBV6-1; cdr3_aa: CASSEVGSGVTYEQYF
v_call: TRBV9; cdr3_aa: CASSLVGTTNTGELFF
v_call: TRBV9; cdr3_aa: CASSSVDTPREQYF
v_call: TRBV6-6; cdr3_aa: CASSKGPLNYGYTF
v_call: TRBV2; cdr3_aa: CASSDFDSPLHF
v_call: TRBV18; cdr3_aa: CASSPGGNTEAFF
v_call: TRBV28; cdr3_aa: CASTQPPQGVNEQFF
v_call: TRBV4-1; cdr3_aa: CASSQIPISEIKGYEQYF
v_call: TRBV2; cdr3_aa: CASSGQGVLNNSPLHF
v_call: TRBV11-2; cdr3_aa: CASSRPFLGRQYYEQYF
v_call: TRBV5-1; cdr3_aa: CASRPGQGNTEAFF
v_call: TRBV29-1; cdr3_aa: CSENPGQSNSNQPQHF
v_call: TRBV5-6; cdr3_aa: CASSGGGFQETQYF
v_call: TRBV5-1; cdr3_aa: CASSYWGANEKLFF
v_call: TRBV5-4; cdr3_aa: CASSVDPTEETQYF
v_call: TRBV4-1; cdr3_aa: CASSDSTSSGNTIYF
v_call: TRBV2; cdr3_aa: CASSITDYGYTF
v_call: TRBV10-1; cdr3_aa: CASSDPGYGGTDTQYF
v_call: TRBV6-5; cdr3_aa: CASSRLVGQTYGYTF